This T cell receptor (beta chain) is drawn from a study of blood T cell repertoires in COVID-19. Study in general: Specimens from acute and convalescent COVID-19 originated in the United States, Italy and Spain. Sample material is recorded as cDNA or gDNA derived from T cells, B-cell-depleted T cells, or PBMCs.

Original methodology: The assay estimated nucleated cells by amplifying reference gene primers. Data came from immunoSEQ multiplex PCR; TCRdb stores just in-frame clones and leaves some out. The D gene and trimming were derived from the DNA, and the V and J assignments and clone size from that table. Here the sample spans roughly 190,000 clones, 75% to 90% being singletons. Germline CDR1 is SGHRS and CDR2 is YFSETQ. This CDR3 region has 16 residues. The trim removed 3 bases at V and 3 bases at J, leaving 8 bases unmatched. Specimen: peripheral blood. V is TRBV5-1 and J is TRBJ2-1, with 8 bases identical to TRBD1. The receptor's source is a man in his sixties with acute or convalescent COVID-19. As DNA, the CDR3 is TGCGCCAGCAGCTCCGCGCCCGACAGGGGCTACAATGAGCAGTTCTTC. This encodes CASSSAPDRGYNEQFF.